Below, 15 T cell receptor beta chains from the same sample are listed, as sequenced in a study of CD8+ T cells in alopecia areata. Following extraction, RNA underwent reverse transcription to cDNA, which served as the sequencing template. Profiled with immunoSEQ multiplex PCR; TCRdb holds only in-frame clones, not every one. The table has some 170,000 clones, less than 80% seen once. Sample: CD8+ T cells sorted from blood, taken at week 0. The source is a human donor with alopecia areata.

This clone was picked up a small number of times. The chain combines TRBV19 with TRBJ2-7; no clear D. Germline V gives CDR1 LNHDA, CDR2 SQIVND (reference sequence). This CDR3 comprises 11 residues. V lost 8 bases to trimming and J lost 3 bases, with 8 bases between them. CDR3 residues: CASADGYEQYF. CDR3 bases: TGTGCCAGTGCTGACGGCTACGAGCAGTACTTC.

The chain couples TRBV5-1 to TRBJ2-3; D remains unclear. This CDR3 comprises 11 residues. Trimming took 5 bases from V and 4 from J, leaving 5 bases between them. The germline gives CDR1 SGHRS, CDR2 YFSETQ. DNA of the CDR3: TGCGCCAGCAGTAACCCAGATACGCAGTATTTT. Its protein is CASSNPDTQYF.

This chain joins TRBV25-1 and TRBJ2-5; possibly TRBD2 for D (7 bases). V lost 10 bases and J 0 bases, leaving 15 bases between the germline ends. CDR3 length: 14 amino acids. Germline CDR1 is MGHDK and CDR2 is SYGVNS. CDR3 loop: CATNEGGHQETQYF. Written as DNA, the CDR3 is TGTGCCACTAACGAGGGGGGGCACCAAGAGACCCAGTACTTC.

The sample holds one count of this clone. The chain carries TRBV4-1 and TRBJ2-1; 7 nucleotides line up with TRBD2. Per the germline V gene, CDR1 is MGHRA and CDR2 is YSYEKL. V was clipped by 0 bases and J by 9 bases; unmatched bases: 8. The CDR3 length is 15 residues. CDR3 sequence: CASSQDRGETREQFF. DNA of the CDR3: TGCGCCAGCAGCCAAGACCGGGGGGAAACACGTGAGCAGTTCTTC.

This sequence joins TRBV29-1 and TRBJ1-2; no reliable D call. Germline CDR1 reads SQVTM; CDR2 reads ANQGSEA. This CDR3 comprises 13 residues. V lost 0 bases, J lost 4 bases, and 9 bases lay in between. CDR3 DNA sequence: TGCAGCGTTGAAGATAGGACCGTCTATGGCTACACCTTC. As protein: CSVEDRTVYGYTF. Full variable domain (missing parts from reference TRBV29-1 and TRBJ1-2): SAVISQKPSRDICQRGTSLTIQCQVDSQVTMMFWYRQQPGQSLTLIATANQGSEATYESGFVIDKFPISRPNLTFSTLTVSNMSPEDSSIYLCSVEDRTVYGYTFGSGTRLTVV.

The rearrangement links TRBV2 to TRBJ2-5, with D unclear. Germline loops: CDR1 SNHLY, CDR2 FYNNEI. Trimming pared 4 bases from V and 2 bases from J, leaving 11 bases between. This CDR3 has 14 residues. CDR3 nucleotide sequence: TGTGCCAGCAGTGCCCCCCGGAGTCAAGAGACCCAGTACTTC. This sequence encodes CASSAPRSQETQYF.

V and J are TRBV7-9 and TRBJ2-7, with TRBD1 matching over 8 bases. The CDR3 is 16 amino acids. Germline V gene lookup returns CDR1 SEHNR and CDR2 FQNEAQ (reference sequence). V lost 5 bases and J lost 4; bases outside the gene matches: 13. The CDR3 nucleotides are TGTGCCAGCAGCCCGCACACCGACAGGGGTGGATACGAGCAGTACTTC. Residues: CASSPHTDRGGYEQYF.

The chain employs TRBV6-7 and TRBJ2-6, with no clear D. TRBV6-7 is treated as an ORF (open reading frame) with a function not yet certain. V was pared by 0 bases and J by 0 bases, with 3 bases between. This CDR3 is 15 amino acids long. In DNA, the CDR3 is TGTGCCAGCAGTTACTCGGGCTCTGGGGCCAACGTCCTGACTTTC. Amino acid sequence: CASSYSGSGANVLTF.

The rearrangement joins TRBV14 to TRBJ2-7, with TRBD2 matching 7 bases. Per the germline V gene, CDR1 is SGHDN and CDR2 is FVKESK. CDR3 size: 17 residues. Unmatched junction bases numbered 11, after V lost 0 bases and J lost 3 bases. CDR3 nucleotide sequence: TGTGCCAGCAGCCAAGATGGCCTACGGCGGGGGTTCTACGAGCAGTACTTC. Amino acids: CASSQDGLRRGFYEQYF. The full variable domain, in which reference TRBV14 and TRBJ2-7 provide the parts outside the CDR3, is EAGVTQFPSHSVIEKGQTVTLRCDPISGHDNLYWYRRVMGKEIKFLLHFVKESKQDESGMPNNRFLAERTGGTYSTLKVQPAELEDSGVYFCASSQDGLRRGFYEQYFGPGTRLTVT.

This chain connects TRBV27 to TRBJ2-1; 8 positions match TRBD2. CDR1 MNHEY and CDR2 SMNVEV come from the germline V gene (reference sequence). Trimming took 8 bases from V and 3 from J; bases not matched to a gene: 3. The CDR3 has 13 residues. CDR3 protein: CASCGGIYNEQFF. CDR3 coding DNA: TGTGCCAGCTGCGGGGGGATCTACAATGAGCAGTTCTTC.

This chain joins TRBV27 and TRBJ1-5; D gene unclear. The CDR3 contains 13 residues. The V gene's germline CDR1 is MNHEY and CDR2 SMNVEV (reference sequence). V was clipped by 6 bases and J by 5 bases, with 11 bases between them. The CDR3 nucleotides are TGTGCCAGCAGCCAAGCGGGGTATCAGCCCCAGCATTTT. Amino acid sequence: CASSQAGYQPQHF.

J is TRBJ2-7 and V is TRBV25-1; perhaps TRBD1 as D (5 bases). V lost 1 base, J lost 3 bases, and 10 bases lay in between. The CDR3 has 14 residues. Germline-derived CDR1 and CDR2 are MGHDK and SYGVNS. CDR3 sequence (DNA): TGTGCCAGCAGTGAATGGGGCCAAAACTACGAGCAGTACTTC. Protein sequence: CASSEWGQNYEQYF.

This sequence joins TRBV25-1 and TRBJ2-5, with D hard to call. The V and J ends lost 3 bases and 3 bases respectively, with 20 bases between them. CDR3 length equals 17 residues. Looked up from germline, CDR1 is MGHDK and CDR2 is SYGVNS. The CDR3 spells CASSEFRDTQKEETQYF. The CDR3 DNA is TGTGCCAGCAGTGAGTTTAGAGACACCCAGAAAGAAGAGACCCAGTACTTC.

This clone was seen a single time. The J gene is TRBJ2-3, the V gene TRBV4-1; 9 nucleotides line up with TRBD2. The germline V gene has CDR1 MGHRA and CDR2 YSYEKL. The CDR3 covers 15 residues. J was trimmed by 2 bases and V by 1 base; bases with no gene match: 1. The CDR3 protein is CASSQGLAATDTQYF. DNA for the CDR3: TGCGCCAGCAGCCAAGGACTAGCGGCCACAGATACGCAGTATTTT.

This sequence joins TRBV9 and TRBJ2-3; TRBD2 matches 8 bases. The V gene end was trimmed by 4 bases and the J gene end by 4 bases; junction bases not matched to a gene: 5. Germline V gene data show CDR1 as SGDLS and CDR2 as YYNGEE. The CDR3 totals 14 residues. The CDR3 is CASSPGGPADTQYF. DNA for the CDR3: TGTGCCAGCAGCCCGGGGGGGCCTGCAGATACGCAGTATTTT.